The 10 T cell receptor beta chains presented below share a single source sample, sequenced in a study of blood T cell repertoires in COVID-19 (dated by TCRdb to 2020 to 2021). Preparation of the library involved the immunoSEQ multiplex PCR assay. TCRdb stores this immuneACCESS table with in-frame sequences only. Part of the clones is absent; in the studies checked, under half of the shortfall reflects unresolved V genes, and no reason is known for the rest. This sample gives over 350,000 clones in total; 75% to 90% of them show up just once. About 1.5% of the sample rests with the top ten. Material for sequencing was peripheral blood. All receptors derive from a woman in her 30s with active or convalescent COVID-19.

This chain connects TRBV7-8 to TRBJ2-7, with 7 positions matching TRBD2. The length of the CDR3 is 12 residues. Trimming took 1 base from V and 7 from J; bases not matched to a gene: 1. CDR1 is SGHVS, CDR2 FQNEAQ, per germline. The CDR3 reads CASSLVRGEQYF. The CDR3 DNA is TGTGCCAGCAGCTTAGTGCGGGGGGAGCAGTACTTC.

In its sample, this clone was seen once. V is TRBV11-3 and J is TRBJ2-5; 8 bases line up with TRBD2. Germline CDR1 reads SGHNT; CDR2 reads YENEEA. V shed 6 bases and J 0 bases; nucleotides not matched to a gene: 12. The CDR3 loop spans 17 amino acids. CDR3 residues: CASRRSGAGEHQETQYF. The CDR3 bases are TGTGCCAGCAGAAGATCTGGAGCGGGGGAGCACCAAGAGACCCAGTACTTC. The full variable domain, completed using reference TRBV11-3 and TRBJ2-5, is EAGVVQSPRYKIIEKKQPVAFWCNPISGHNTLYWYLQNLGQGPELLIRYENEEAVDDSQLPKDRFSAERLKGVDSTLKIQPAELGDSAVYLCASRRSGAGEHQETQYFGPGTRLLVL.

The sample holds one count of this clone. The chain is built from TRBV7-9 and TRBJ1-1; D unresolved. Germline V gene data show CDR1 as SEHNR and CDR2 as FQNEAQ (reference sequence). The CDR3 sequence is 13 residues long. V lost 2 bases and J 4 bases, leaving 8 bases between the germline ends. The CDR3 protein is CASSLLPGTEAFF. For the CDR3, the DNA is TGTGCCAGCAGCTTACTCCCGGGCACTGAAGCTTTCTTT.

The chain employs TRBV6-6 and TRBJ1-6; D may be TRBD1 (5 bases). This CDR3 spans 15 amino acids. Germline lookup yields CDR1 MNHNY and CDR2 SVGAGI (reference sequence). V shed 6 bases and J shed 7 bases, with 16 bases lying between them. Here the CDR3 reads CASSSRGLLNSPLHF. The CDR3 nucleotides are TGTGCCAGCAGCTCGAGGGGACTCCTGAATTCACCCCTCCACTTT.

The chain uses TRBV5-1 and TRBJ2-4; no definite D call. Germline lookup yields CDR1 SGHRS and CDR2 YFSETQ. This CDR3 is 15 amino acids long. V shed 1 base and J shed 0 bases, with 8 bases lying between them. Here the CDR3 DNA reads TGCGCCAGCAGCTTGAAGCCATTAGCCAAAAACATTCAGTACTTC. Protein sequence: CASSLKPLAKNIQYF.

This chain connects TRBV6-2 or TRBV6-3 to TRBJ1-1; a possible D gene is TRBD1 (5 bases). The CDR3 loop spans 14 amino acids. Germline V gene sequence: CDR1 MNHEY, CDR2 SVGEGT. V gave up 6 bases and J gave up 0 bases, with 11 bases separating them. In DNA, the CDR3 is TGTGCCAGCAGCAAGACAGAGCTGAACACTGAAGCTTTCTTT. Translation gives CASSKTELNTEAFF.

The chain has TRBV28 and TRBJ1-4; D remains unclear. The CDR3 has 12 residues. Looked up from germline, CDR1 is MDHEN and CDR2 is SYDVKM. V lost 4 bases and J lost 4, with 4 bases in between. CDR3 sequence: CASSSLNEKLFF. The CDR3 DNA is TGTGCCAGCAGTTCCCTTAATGAAAAACTGTTTTTT.

This sequence joins TRBV20-1 and TRBJ1-2; D is perhaps TRBD1 (6 bases). From germline, CDR1 is DFQATT and CDR2 SNEGSKA (reference sequence). V was shortened by 6 bases and J by 8 bases, with 13 bases between the two germline ends. This CDR3 is built from 11 residues. CDR3 sequence: CSAAQGGGYTF. In DNA, the CDR3 is TGCAGTGCCGCACAGGGTGGGGGCTACACCTTC.

The chain couples TRBV18 to TRBJ1-6; D gene ambiguous. Trimming left V 5 bases short and J 0 bases short, with 11 bases between. CDR3 size: 16 residues. Germline lookup yields CDR1 KGHSH and CDR2 LQKENI. CDR3 sequence: CASSKNPSSYNSPLHF. DNA of the CDR3: TGTGCCAGCTCAAAGAACCCGAGCTCCTATAATTCACCCCTCCACTTT. Together with reference TRBV18 and TRBJ1-6, the CDR3 gives the full variable domain: NAGVMQNPRHLVRRRGQEARLRCSPMKGHSHVYWYRQLPEEGLKFMVYLQKENIIDESGMPKERFSAEFPKEGPSILRIQQVVRGDSAAYFCASSKNPSSYNSPLHFGNGTRLTVT.

This clone was recorded once. V and J are TRBV2 and TRBJ1-2, with D unresolved. In germline, CDR1 is SNHLY, CDR2 FYNNEI. This CDR3 contains 14 residues. The ends were cut back, 3 bases at V and 2 bases at J, with 10 bases in the middle. In DNA, the CDR3 is TGTGCCAGCAGTGACGGCGGCTCAAACTATGGCTACACCTTC. It specifies CASSDGGSNYGYTF.